This TCR beta chain emerged from a study of T cell responses to AZD1222 COVID-19 vaccine. CDR1 and CDR2 from the germline V gene are SEHNR and FQNEAQ (reference sequence). This CDR3 region has 16 residues. Trimming cost V 5 bases and J 1 base, with 15 bases left between them. The table came from immunoSEQ multiplex PCR; TCRdb's copy has only in-frame clones and leaves some out. The sample has about 120,000 clones; around nine tenths are singletons. The receptor was derived from an adult in good health. This chain uses TRBV7-9 with TRBJ2-1; D is possibly TRBD1 (6 bases). Sample: peripheral blood, taken on day 0 of AZD1222 vaccination. The CDR3 nucleotides read TGTGCCAGCAGCCCTTCTTGGCAGGGGTCCTACAATGAGCAGTTCTTC. This gives the protein CASSPSWQGSYNEQFF.